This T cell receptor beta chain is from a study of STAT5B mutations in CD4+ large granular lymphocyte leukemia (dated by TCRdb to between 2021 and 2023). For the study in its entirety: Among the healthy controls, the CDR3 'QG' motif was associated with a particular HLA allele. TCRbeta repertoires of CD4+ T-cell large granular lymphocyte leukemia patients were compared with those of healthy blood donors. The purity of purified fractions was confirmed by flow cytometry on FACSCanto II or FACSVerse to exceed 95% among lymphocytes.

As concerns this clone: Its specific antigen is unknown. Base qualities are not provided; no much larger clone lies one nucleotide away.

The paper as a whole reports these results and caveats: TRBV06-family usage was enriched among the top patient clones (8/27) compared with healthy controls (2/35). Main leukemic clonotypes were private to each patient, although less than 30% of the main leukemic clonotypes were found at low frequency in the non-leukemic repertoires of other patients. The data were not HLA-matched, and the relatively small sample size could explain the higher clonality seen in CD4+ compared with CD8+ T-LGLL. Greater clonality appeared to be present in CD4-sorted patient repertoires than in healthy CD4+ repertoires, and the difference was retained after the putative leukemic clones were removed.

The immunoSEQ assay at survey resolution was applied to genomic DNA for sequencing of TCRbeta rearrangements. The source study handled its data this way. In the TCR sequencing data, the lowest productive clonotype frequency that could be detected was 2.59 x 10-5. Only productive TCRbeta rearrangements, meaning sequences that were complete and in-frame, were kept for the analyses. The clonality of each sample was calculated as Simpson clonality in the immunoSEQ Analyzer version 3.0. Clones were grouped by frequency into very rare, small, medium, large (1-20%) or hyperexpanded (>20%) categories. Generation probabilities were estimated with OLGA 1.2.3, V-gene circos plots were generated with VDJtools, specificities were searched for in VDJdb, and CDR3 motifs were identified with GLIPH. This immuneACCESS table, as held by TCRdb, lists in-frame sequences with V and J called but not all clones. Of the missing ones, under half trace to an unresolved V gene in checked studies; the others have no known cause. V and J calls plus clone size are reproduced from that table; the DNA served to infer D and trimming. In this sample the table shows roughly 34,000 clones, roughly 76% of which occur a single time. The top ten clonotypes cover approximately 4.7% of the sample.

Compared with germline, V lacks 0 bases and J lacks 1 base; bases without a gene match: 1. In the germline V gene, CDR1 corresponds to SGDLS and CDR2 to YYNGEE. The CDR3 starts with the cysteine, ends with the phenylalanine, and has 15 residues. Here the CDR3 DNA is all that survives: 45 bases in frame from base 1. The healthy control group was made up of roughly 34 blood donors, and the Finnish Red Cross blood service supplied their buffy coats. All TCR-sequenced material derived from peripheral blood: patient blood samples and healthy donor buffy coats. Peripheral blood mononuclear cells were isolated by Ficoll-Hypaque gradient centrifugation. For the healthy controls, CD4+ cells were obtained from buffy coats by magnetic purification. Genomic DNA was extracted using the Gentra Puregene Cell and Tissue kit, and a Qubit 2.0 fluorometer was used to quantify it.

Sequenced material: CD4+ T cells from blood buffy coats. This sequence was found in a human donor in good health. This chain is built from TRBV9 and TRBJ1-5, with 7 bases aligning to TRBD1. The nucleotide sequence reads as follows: TGTGCCAGCAGCGTAGGACAGGGAAGCAATCAGCCCCAGCATTTT. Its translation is CASSVGQGSNQPQHF.